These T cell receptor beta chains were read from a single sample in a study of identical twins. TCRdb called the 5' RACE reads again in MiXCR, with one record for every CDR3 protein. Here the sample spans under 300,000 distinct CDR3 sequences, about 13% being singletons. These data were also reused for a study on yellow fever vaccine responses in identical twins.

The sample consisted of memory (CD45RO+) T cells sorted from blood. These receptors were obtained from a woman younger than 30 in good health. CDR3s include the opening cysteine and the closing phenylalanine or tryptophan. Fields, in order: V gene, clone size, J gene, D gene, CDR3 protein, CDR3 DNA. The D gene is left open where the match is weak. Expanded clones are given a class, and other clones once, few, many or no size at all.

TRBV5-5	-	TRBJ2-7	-	CASSHRTEQYF	TGTGCCAGCAGCCACAGAACCGAGCAGTACTTC
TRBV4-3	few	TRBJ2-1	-	CASSQSREQFF	TGCGCCAGCAGCCAATCGCGTGAGCAGTTCTTC
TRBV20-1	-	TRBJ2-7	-	CSARDILPYEQYF	TGCAGTGCTAGAGATATCTTACCCTACGAGCAGTACTTC
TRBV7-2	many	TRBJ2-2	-	CASSPQGVPGELFF	TGTGCCAGCAGCCCGCAAGGGGTCCCCGGGGAGCTGTTTTTT
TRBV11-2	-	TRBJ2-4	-	CASSLEIGGAKNIQYF	TGTGCCAGCAGCTTAGAAATTGGAGGGGCCAAAAACATTCAGTACTTC
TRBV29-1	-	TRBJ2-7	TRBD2	CSARTSGGGYEQYF	TGCAGCGCTAGGACTAGCGGAGGCGGCTACGAGCAGTACTTC
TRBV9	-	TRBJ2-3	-	CASSARRADTQYF	TGTGCCAGCAGCGCCCGGCGGGCAGATACGCAGTATTTT
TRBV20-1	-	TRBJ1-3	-	CSARDLGNTIYF	TGCAGTGCTAGAGATCTCGGGAACACCATATATTTT
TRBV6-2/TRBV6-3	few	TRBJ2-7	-	CASSYGQIPSLYEQYF	TGTGCCAGCAGTTACGGACAAATACCCTCTCTATACGAGCAGTACTTC
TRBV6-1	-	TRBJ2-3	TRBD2	CASSGLAGPTDTQYF	TGTGCCAGCAGTGGACTAGCGGGGCCCACAGATACGCAGTATTTT
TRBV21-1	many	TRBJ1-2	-	CASSSLGGNHGYTF	TGTGCCAGCAGCAGTTTAGGGGGCAATCATGGCTACACCTTC
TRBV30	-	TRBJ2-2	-	CAWGKSAGELFF	TGTGCCTGGGGGAAATCGGCCGGGGAGCTGTTTTTT
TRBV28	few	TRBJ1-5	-	CASSLFPPAGQPQHF	TGTGCCAGCAGTTTATTTCCCCCCGCGGGTCAGCCCCAGCATTTT
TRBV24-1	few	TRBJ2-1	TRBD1	CATSDLPMTGGTSYNEQFF	TGTGCCACCAGTGATTTGCCCATGACAGGGGGCACCTCCTACAATGAGCAGTTCTTC
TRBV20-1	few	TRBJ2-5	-	CSARHGETQYF	TGCAGTGCCCGACACGGCGAGACCCAGTACTTC
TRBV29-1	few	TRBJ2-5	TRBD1	CSVSHPGDRVESQYF	TGCAGCGTTTCCCATCCCGGAGACAGGGTCGAGTCCCAGTACTTC
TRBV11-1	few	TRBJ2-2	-	CASSSLVDWGSNTGELFF	TGTGCCAGCAGCTCTCTTGTTGATTGGGGGTCGAACACCGGGGAGCTGTTTTTT
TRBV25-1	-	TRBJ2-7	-	CASSVGLYEQYF	TGTGCCAGCAGTGTAGGATTATACGAGCAGTACTTC
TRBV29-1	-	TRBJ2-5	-	CSVLLQETQYF	TGCAGCGTGCTCCTTCAAGAGACCCAGTACTTC
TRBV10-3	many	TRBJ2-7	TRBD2	CAISEKDGEGIEQYF	TGTGCCATCAGTGAGAAGGACGGGGAGGGCATCGAGCAGTACTTC
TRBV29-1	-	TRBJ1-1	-	CSGDSLNTEAFF	TGCAGCGGTGACAGTTTGAACACTGAAGCTTTCTTT
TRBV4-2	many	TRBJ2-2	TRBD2	CASSQDPSGNPTGELFF	TGTGCCAGCAGCCAAGATCCTAGCGGGAACCCGACCGGGGAGCTGTTTTTT
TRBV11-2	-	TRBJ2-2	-	CASSPGTSNTGELFF	TGTGCCAGCAGCCCCGGGACATCGAACACCGGGGAGCTGTTTTTT
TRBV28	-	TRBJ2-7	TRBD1	CASSTPGQNAYEQYF	TGTGCCAGCAGTACCCCGGGACAGAATGCCTACGAGCAGTACTTC
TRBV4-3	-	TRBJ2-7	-	CASSQEEGAHEQYF	TGCGCCAGCAGCCAAGAGGAAGGGGCCCACGAGCAGTACTTC
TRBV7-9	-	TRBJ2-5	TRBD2	CASSSWTSELKAQYF	TGTGCCAGCAGTTCTTGGACTAGCGAACTTAAGGCCCAGTACTTC
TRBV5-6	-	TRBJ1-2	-	CASSSGTGRDYGYTF	TGTGCCAGCAGCTCCGGGACCGGGAGAGACTATGGCTACACCTTC
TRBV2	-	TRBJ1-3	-	CASRKRGVSGNTIYF	TGTGCCAGCAGGAAACGTGGGGTCTCTGGAAACACCATATATTTT
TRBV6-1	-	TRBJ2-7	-	CASSIVWDGEQYF	TGTGCCAGCAGTATAGTTTGGGACGGGGAGCAGTACTTC
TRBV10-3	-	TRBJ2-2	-	CAISDQAGELFF	TGTGCCATCAGTGACCAGGCCGGGGAGCTGTTTTTT
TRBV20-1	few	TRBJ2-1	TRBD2	CSGVTSGRNEQFF	TGCAGTGGGGTCACTAGCGGGAGGAATGAGCAGTTCTTC
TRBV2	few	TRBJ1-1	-	CASSEALASGATEAFF	TGTGCCAGCAGTGAAGCATTAGCGAGCGGTGCCACTGAAGCTTTCTTT
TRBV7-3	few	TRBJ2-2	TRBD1	CASSFPDRAGELFF	TGTGCCAGCAGCTTCCCCGACAGGGCCGGGGAGCTGTTTTTT
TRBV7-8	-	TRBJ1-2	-	CASSLVEVGYGYTF	TGTGCCAGCAGCTTAGTTGAGGTCGGCTATGGCTACACCTTC
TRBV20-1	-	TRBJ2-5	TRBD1	CSAGQGPETQYF	TGCAGTGCTGGACAGGGTCCGGAGACCCAGTACTTC
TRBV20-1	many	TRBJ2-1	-	CSARSLILYNEQFF	TGCAGTGCGCGATCGTTGATCCTTTACAATGAGCAGTTCTTC
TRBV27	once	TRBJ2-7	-	CASSFTVGSYEQYF	TGTGCCAGCAGTTTTACGGTGGGGAGTTACGAGCAGTACTTC
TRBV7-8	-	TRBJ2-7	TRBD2	CASSPFGGESYEQYF	TGTGCCAGCAGCCCGTTCGGGGGGGAGTCCTACGAGCAGTACTTC
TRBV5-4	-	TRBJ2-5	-	CASSLSRTEETQYF	TGTGCCAGCAGCTTGTCCCGGACCGAAGAGACCCAGTACTTC
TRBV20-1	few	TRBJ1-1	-	CSARERVRLNTEAFF	TGCAGTGCTAGAGAGCGGGTCAGATTGAACACTGAAGCTTTCTTT
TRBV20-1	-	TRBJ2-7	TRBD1	CSARQGAGDEQYF	TGCAGTGCAAGACAGGGGGCAGGGGACGAGCAGTACTTC
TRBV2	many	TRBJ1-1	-	CASADGANTEAFF	TGTGCCAGCGCGGACGGAGCGAACACTGAAGCTTTCTTT
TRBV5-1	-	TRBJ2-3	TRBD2	CASSLGVLAGRRADTQYF	TGCGCCAGCAGCTTGGGGGTCCTAGCGGGAAGGAGGGCAGATACGCAGTATTTT
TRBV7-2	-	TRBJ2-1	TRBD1	CASSSGTGTGLRNEQFF	TGTGCCAGCAGCTCCGGGACAGGGACCGGGTTGAGAAATGAGCAGTTCTTC
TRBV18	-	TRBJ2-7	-	CASSPPIGLHEQYF	TGTGCCAGCTCACCACCGATAGGGCTTCACGAGCAGTACTTC
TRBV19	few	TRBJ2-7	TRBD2	CASSGTSGMIEQYF	TGTGCCAGTAGCGGGACTAGCGGGATGATCGAGCAGTACTTC
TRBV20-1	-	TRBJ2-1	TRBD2	CSARPGLAFNEQFF	TGCAGTGCTAGACCCGGACTAGCCTTCAATGAGCAGTTCTTC
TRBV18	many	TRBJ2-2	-	CASPRGNTGELFF	TGTGCCAGCCCGCGGGGTAACACCGGGGAGCTGTTTTTT
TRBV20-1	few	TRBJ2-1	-	CSARDSRGINEQFF	TGCAGTGCTAGAGACTCCCGCGGTATAAATGAGCAGTTCTTC
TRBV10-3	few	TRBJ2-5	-	CAIGTTTGETQYF	TGTGCCATCGGGACAACTACCGGAGAGACCCAGTACTTC
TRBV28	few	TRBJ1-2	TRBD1	CASSWVTGSDYGYTF	TGTGCCAGCAGTTGGGTGACAGGGTCTGACTATGGCTACACCTTC
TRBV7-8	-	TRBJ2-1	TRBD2	CASSLAAGGINNEQFF	TGTGCCAGCAGCTTAGCCGCGGGGGGAATCAACAATGAGCAGTTCTTC
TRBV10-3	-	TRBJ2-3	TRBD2	CAISGTSGRARVEDTQYF	TGTGCCATCAGTGGAACTAGCGGGAGGGCCCGGGTTGAAGATACGCAGTATTTT